Each of the 23 T cell receptor beta chains below was sequenced from the same sample in a study of shared clonotypes between healthy human individuals. Here immunoSEQ multiplex PCR was the method, and the copy in TCRdb shows in-frame clones only, minus some. The table records 450,000 to 600,000 clones, around 80% of them present only once. The sample was PBMCs. Receptors were obtained from a woman in her thirties or forties in good health. Some clones in this sample may be carry-over from other donors' samples.

About this clone itself: This sequence may be a read error, since a much larger clone differs from it by one base. The gene calls are TRBV6-4 and TRBJ1-5; no firm D call. Germline assignment: CDR1 MRHNA and CDR2 SNTAGT. The CDR3 extends over 14 amino acids. CDR3 protein: CASSDGGGNQSQHF. The CDR3, as DNA: TGTGCCAGCAGTGATGGAGGAGGCAATCAGTCCCAGCATTTT.

The chain combines TRBV27 with TRBJ2-4; D is perhaps TRBD1 or TRBD2 (5 bases each). The CDR3 runs 15 residues. The germline CDR1 and CDR2 sequences are MNHEY and SMNVEV (reference sequence). V was clipped by 1 base and J by 4 bases, with 11 bases between them. CDR3 in amino acids: CASSLFGDPKNIQYF. The CDR3 nucleotides read TGTGCCAGCAGTTTATTCGGGGACCCAAAAAACATTCAGTACTTC.

In regard to this clone: A read error is the likely source, as a far larger clone sits one nucleotide away. This chain joins TRBV4-2 and TRBJ2-5, with D possibly being TRBD1 (7 bases). Germline V gene sequence: CDR1 LGHNA, CDR2 YNFKEQ. This CDR3 contains 16 residues. The CDR3 DNA reads TGTGCCAACAGCCAAGGTCGAGAAGCAGGGGGGGAGACCCAGTACTTC. Its protein product is CANSQGREAGGETQYF.

On this clone itself: This specimen includes other DNA sequences encoding the same CDR3. V and J are TRBV6-6 and TRBJ2-2; no reliable D call. Germline V lookup: CDR1 MNHNY, CDR2 SVGAGI (reference sequence). The V and J ends lost 2 bases and 2 bases respectively, with 3 bases between them. This CDR3 contains 13 residues. CDR3 sequence: CASSYENTGELFF. CDR3 bases: TGTGCCAGCAGTTACGAAAACACCGGGGAGCTGTTTTTT.

J is TRBJ1-2 and V is TRBV28; D is possibly TRBD1 (6 bases). Germline CDR1 is MDHEN and CDR2 is SYDVKM. Trimming took off 7 bases at V and 0 bases at J, with 15 bases between the two ends. This CDR3 comprises 15 residues. The CDR3 loop reads CASTLAGEANYGYTF. In nucleotides, the CDR3 is TGTGCCAGCACCCTTGCAGGGGAAGCTAACTATGGCTACACCTTC.

The DNA for the CDR3 is TGTGCCAGCCGCCAGGGGACCTCCGGGGGTGAGCAGTTCTTC. It yields the protein CASRQGTSGGEQFF. This sequence joins TRBV10-3 and TRBJ2-1; D is tentatively TRBD1 or TRBD2 (6 bases each). CDR3 length: 14 residues. V lost 10 bases and J 9 bases, leaving 22 bases between the germline ends. Germline-derived CDR1 and CDR2 are ENHRY and SYGVKD.

In this sample, this clone turned up once. This sequence joins TRBV30 and TRBJ2-3; TRBD2 is a possible D gene (6 bases). Trimming shortened V by 2 bases and J by 2 bases, and 11 bases separated the two germline ends. The CDR3 sequence is 14 residues long. CDR1 GTSNPN and CDR2 SVGIG come from the germline V gene (reference sequence). Here the CDR3 reads CAWSPGEVTDTQYF. CDR3 nucleotides: TGTGCCTGGAGTCCGGGGGAGGTCACAGATACGCAGTATTTT.

The J gene is TRBJ2-3, the V gene TRBV28; D not certain. In germline, CDR1 is MDHEN, CDR2 SYDVKM. CDR3 length: 13 residues. Trimming cost V 8 bases and J 0 bases, with 9 bases left between them. The DNA for the CDR3 is TGTGCCAGCGGAACCCCTAGCACAGATACGCAGTATTTT. It translates to CASGTPSTDTQYF.

The rearrangement links TRBV5-1 to TRBJ2-1; 9 positions agree with TRBD1. This CDR3 has 14 amino acids. CDR1 and CDR2 (germline): SGHRS, YFSETQ. Unmatched junction bases numbered 5, after V lost 2 bases and J lost 8 bases. The CDR3 DNA is TGCGCCAGCAGCTTAAAACAGGGGGCGCATGAGCAGTTCTTC. Translating it yields CASSLKQGAHEQFF.

This chain joins TRBV5-1 and TRBJ1-2, with unresolved D. The ends were cut back, 0 bases at V and 4 bases at J, with 10 bases in the middle. Looked up from germline, CDR1 is SGHRS and CDR2 is YFSETQ. The CDR3 runs 14 residues. Here the CDR3 DNA reads TGCGCCAGCAGCTTGGGGCCCCCAGCCTATGGCTACACCTTC. This encodes CASSLGPPAYGYTF.

This clone was seen only a few times. The rearrangement joins TRBV5-4 to TRBJ1-2; 8 bases map to TRBD1. The CDR3 contains 15 residues. J was trimmed by 6 bases and V by 4 bases; bases with no gene match: 11. The germline V gene encodes CDR1 SGHNT and CDR2 YYREEE (reference sequence). The CDR3: CASSAQQGEINGYTF. CDR3 in DNA: TGTGCCAGCAGCGCCCAACAGGGGGAGATTAATGGCTACACCTTC.

This chain connects TRBV10-3 to TRBJ1-2, with D possibly being TRBD1 (6 bases). The CDR3 extends over 13 amino acids. CDR1 is ENHRY and CDR2 is SYGVKD in the germline V gene. The V and J ends lost 4 bases and 6 bases respectively, with 12 bases between them. The CDR3 sequence is CAISGVGGDGYTF. The CDR3 DNA reads as TGTGCCATCAGTGGGGTAGGGGGTGATGGCTACACCTTC.

This clone was found many times. The chain carries TRBV2 and TRBJ2-1; D uncertain. V lost 6 bases to trimming and J lost 4 bases, with 7 bases between them. The germline V gene has CDR1 SNHLY and CDR2 FYNNEI. This CDR3 is built from 12 residues. The CDR3 here is CASRPPYNEQFF. The CDR3 DNA follows: TGTGCCAGCAGGCCCCCGTACAATGAGCAGTTCTTC.

The chain is built from TRBV19 and TRBJ1-1; 9 bases fit TRBD1. Trimming took 4 bases from V and 6 from J; bases not matched to a gene: 6. The CDR3 is made up of 14 amino acids. Germline CDR1 is LNHDA and CDR2 is SQIVND (reference sequence). This CDR3 is CASSRDRAFAEAFF. CDR3 nucleotides: TGTGCCAGTAGTAGGGACAGGGCGTTCGCTGAAGCTTTCTTT.

This clone was observed once. In the same sample, other DNA sequences code for this CDR3. The chain links TRBV6-5 to TRBJ2-2; D is perhaps TRBD1 or TRBD2 (5 bases each). Deletions cut 8 bases from V and 1 base from J, with 5 bases between. The CDR3 sequence is 12 residues long. Germline-derived CDR1 and CDR2 are MNHEY and SVGAGI. CDR3: CASGGNTGELFF. CDR3 nucleotides: TGTGCCAGCGGGGGGAACACCGGGGAGCTGTTTTTT.

The chain carries TRBV7-2 and TRBJ2-2; 10 nucleotides match TRBD2. CDR3 length equals 17 residues. The germline gives CDR1 SGHTA, CDR2 FQGNSA. V lost 1 base, J lost 7 bases, and 9 bases stayed unmatched. The CDR3 loop is CASSLVASGRGGGELFF. The CDR3, as DNA: TGTGCCAGCAGCTTAGTGGCTAGCGGGAGAGGTGGCGGGGAGCTGTTTTTT.

The chain carries TRBV5-1 and TRBJ1-2; no firm D call. V lost 5 bases and J lost 1, with 12 bases in between. Germline values: CDR1 SGHRS, CDR2 YFSETQ. The CDR3 sequence is 14 residues long. The CDR3 here is CASRVDLNNYGYTF. CDR3 in DNA: TGCGCCAGCAGAGTGGACCTTAATAACTATGGCTACACCTTC.

This clone is a singleton in its sample. One end of the junction is discordant with germline, which a read error may explain. The rearrangement uses TRBV29-1 and TRBJ2-7; D ambiguous. The germline V gene has CDR1 SQVTM and CDR2 ANQGSEA. The CDR3 consists of 13 residues. The CDR3 sequence is CSVTGPTTYEQHF. The CDR3 coding sequence is TGCAGCGTGACCGGGCCGACAACCTACGAGCAGCACTTC.

The chain uses TRBV30 and TRBJ2-2; D is ambiguous. The CDR3 runs to 15 residues. Germline-derived CDR1 and CDR2 are GTSNPN and SVGIG (reference sequence). The V end was cut by 0 bases, the J end by 4 bases, with 12 bases between. The CDR3 region is CAWSVLAPGTGELFF. As DNA, the CDR3 is TGTGCCTGGAGTGTACTGGCCCCGGGCACCGGGGAGCTGTTTTTT.

The J gene is TRBJ2-3, the V gene TRBV6-5; D may be TRBD1 or TRBD2 (5 bases each). CDR3 length: 14 residues. Looked up from germline, CDR1 is MNHEY and CDR2 is SVGAGI. Trimming removed 7 bases at V and 11 bases at J, with 22 bases between. CDR3 coding DNA: TGTGCCAGCAACCCGGGTAGCGCCACGGGGCGGCAGTATTTT. As protein: CASNPGSATGRQYF.

The chain employs TRBV7-6 and TRBJ1-2, with 8 bases aligning to TRBD1. The CDR3 is made up of 14 amino acids. Trimming cost V 4 bases and J 8 bases; bases outside gene matches: 9. Germline lookup yields CDR1 SGHVS and CDR2 FNYEAQ. The CDR3 nucleotides read TGTGCCAGCAGCTCCCCGGGACAGGAGAGGGGCTACACCTTC. Protein sequence: CASSSPGQERGYTF. Complete variable domain (other parts from reference TRBV7-6 and TRBJ1-2): GAGVSQSPRYKVTKRGQDVALRCDPISGHVSLYWYRQALGQGPEFLTYFNYEAQQDKSGLPNDRFSAERPEGSISTLTIQRTEQRDSAMYRCASSSPGQERGYTFGSGTRLTVV.

The J gene is TRBJ1-2, the V gene TRBV28; the match to TRBD1 covers 8 bases. The trim removed 7 bases at V and 4 bases at J, leaving 5 bases unmatched. The CDR3 totals 13 residues. Looked up from germline, CDR1 is MDHEN and CDR2 is SYDVKM. CDR3 region: CASNQGALYGYTF. The CDR3 nucleotides read TGTGCCAGCAACCAGGGGGCCCTCTATGGCTACACCTTC.

The chain carries TRBV6-6 and TRBJ1-2, with 8 bases identical to TRBD1. CDR1 and CDR2 from the germline V gene are MNHNY and SVGAGI (reference sequence). V shed 2 bases and J 1 base; nucleotides not matched to a gene: 6. The CDR3 sequence is 16 residues long. The CDR3 DNA reads as TGTGCCAGCAGTTACGCAGGGGGCGCGGGTAACTATGGCTACACCTTC. Its protein product is CASSYAGGAGNYGYTF.